The 28 T cell receptor beta chains given below trace back to one sample, sequenced in a study of T cells in Graves' hyperthyroidism and ophthalmopathy. TCR beta CDR3 sequences were amplified from RNA transcripts. Primed by the HTBI set, a first-round RT-PCR was run on the TCR CDR3. Via MiXCR, TCRdb re-called the multiplex PCR reads, giving one row per CDR3 protein. The repertoire holds about 660,000 distinct CDR3 sequences, with about 45% as singletons. Specimen: peripheral blood or thyroid tissue (not recorded which). The receptors stem from an adult man with Graves' disease, either hyperthyroidism or ophthalmopathy (not recorded which).

To note about this clonotype: Mismatch with germline at one junction end may stem from a read error. The gene calls are TRBV9 and TRBJ1-1; possible D gene TRBD1, 5 bases. There are 14 residues in the CDR3. Looked up from germline, CDR1 is SGDLS and CDR2 is YYNGEE. CDR3 sequence: CASSRDSLRSEAFF. DNA for the CDR3: TGTGCCAGCAGCCGGGACTCACTCCGTTCTGAGGCTTTCTTT.

Details on this clonotype: Its ends do not fully match the called genes, so a read error is possible. The rearrangement joins TRBV5-1 to TRBJ1-4, with a tentative D call TRBD1 (6 bases). Germline CDR1 and CDR2: SGHRS and YFSETQ. The CDR3 has 13 residues. This CDR3 reads CASSSTGYEKLLF. The CDR3 DNA sequence: TGCGCCAGCAGCTCGACAGGTTATGAAAAACTGCTTTTT.

V and J are TRBV20-1 and TRBJ2-7; 7 bases map to TRBD2. The CDR3 length is 12 residues. In germline, CDR1 is DFQATT, CDR2 SNEGSKA (reference sequence). The V gene end was trimmed by 3 bases and the J gene end by 6 bases; junction bases not matched to a gene: 5. The CDR3 spells CSARRTSSEQYF. The CDR3 coding sequence is TGCAGTGCTAGGCGGACTAGTTCCGAGCAGTACTTC.

This clonotype was seen ten or more times. The rearrangement uses TRBV29-1 and TRBJ1-4; D is perhaps TRBD1 (5 bases). Trimming removed 4 bases from V and 4 bases from J, with 13 bases in between. The CDR3 runs to 14 residues. Per the germline V gene, CDR1 is SQVTM and CDR2 is ANQGSEA. CDR3 in amino acids: CSVAIGANNEKLFF. The CDR3 DNA is TGCAGCGTTGCAATCGGGGCCAATAATGAAAAACTGTTTTTT. Looking up the rest from reference TRBV29-1 and TRBJ1-4 gives the full variable domain: SAVISQKPSRDICQRGTSLTIQCQVDSQVTMMFWYRQQPGQSLTLIATANQGSEATYESGFVIDKFPISRPNLTFSTLTVSNMSPEDSSIYLCSVAIGANNEKLFFGSGTQLSVL.

This clonotype was counted between two and nine times. V gene TRBV7-9 combines with J gene TRBJ2-2; TRBD1 is a possible D gene (6 bases). The V and J ends lost 10 bases and 3 bases respectively, with 15 bases between them. The CDR3 contains 14 residues. Per the germline V gene, CDR1 is SEHNR and CDR2 is FQNEAQ (reference sequence). The CDR3 is CATKRGLDTGELFF. CDR3 DNA: TGTGCCACCAAGAGGGGGTTAGACACCGGGGAGCTGTTTTTT.

V gene TRBV20-1 combines with J gene TRBJ1-5; 7 bases agree with TRBD1. This CDR3 spans 15 amino acids. Trimming removed 0 bases from V and 4 bases from J; junction bases left unmatched: 6. Germline-derived CDR1 and CDR2 are DFQATT and SNEGSKA (reference sequence). The CDR3 DNA is TGCAGTGCTAGAGAGGACAGGTACAGGAATCAGCCCCAGCATTTT. It encodes CSAREDRYRNQPQHF.

The chain joins TRBV11-2 to TRBJ2-7, with TRBD2 matching 7 bases. Germline V lookup: CDR1 SGHAT, CDR2 FQNNGV. With V trimmed by 5 bases and J by 6 bases, 7 bases remained unmatched. This CDR3 is 13 amino acids long. CDR3 protein: CASSPGLVSEQYF. CDR3 in DNA: TGTGCCAGCAGCCCCGGACTAGTAAGCGAGCAGTACTTC.

The rearrangement links TRBV9 to TRBJ2-2; 9 bases line up with TRBD2. J was trimmed by 0 bases and V by 0 bases; bases with no gene match: 3. This CDR3 has 17 amino acids. Germline V lookup: CDR1 SGDLS, CDR2 YYNGEE. CDR3 sequence (DNA): TGTGCCAGCAGCGTAGCGCGACTAGCGGCGAACACCGGGGAGCTGTTTTTT. Amino acid sequence: CASSVARLAANTGELFF.

The CDR3 DNA is TGTGCCAGCAGTTATACCGGGACAGGGGGCTCCTACGAGCAGTACTTC. Protein sequence: CASSYTGTGGSYEQYF. The chain couples TRBV12-3 or TRBV12-4 to TRBJ2-7, with 11 bases fitting TRBD1. Trimming removed 4 bases from V and 0 bases from J; junction bases left unmatched: 5. The CDR3 runs 16 residues.

A few counts support this clonotype. One end of the junction varies from germline; a read error may be responsible. The CDR3 loop is CASSQGQHF. CDR3 DNA: TGCGCCAGCAGCCAGGGGCAGCATTTT. The rearrangement joins TRBV5-5 to TRBJ1-5; the D gene is possibly TRBD1 (6 bases). This CDR3 is 9 amino acids long. CDR1 and CDR2 (germline): SGHKS, YYEKEE (reference sequence). The full variable domain, completed using reference TRBV5-5 and TRBJ1-5, is DAGVTQSPTHLIKTRGQQVTLRCSPISGHKSVSWYQQVLGQGPQFIFQYYEKEERGRGNFPDRFSARQFPNYSSELNVNALLLGDSALYLCASSQGQHFGDGTRLSIL.

V gene TRBV7-1 combines with J gene TRBJ2-5, with D maybe TRBD2 (7 bases). TRBV7-1 is an ORF, with its function uncertain. CDR3 size: 12 residues. V was cut by 11 bases and J by 1 base, with 11 bases left in between. The CDR3, as DNA: TGTGCCTTAGGGGGGGGCCAAGAGACCCAGTACTTC. It specifies CALGGGQETQYF.

This sequence joins TRBV19 and TRBJ2-5, with 7 bases lining up with TRBD1. The CDR3 loop spans 14 amino acids. The germline V gene has CDR1 LNHDA and CDR2 SQIVND (reference sequence). The V segment lost 5 bases and the J segment 1 base; nucleotides outside the gene matches: 4. The CDR3 sequence is CASSGGQSQETQYF. The CDR3 DNA is TGTGCCAGTAGTGGGGGACAGAGCCAAGAGACCCAGTACTTC.

V usage is TRBV7-2 and J usage is TRBJ2-7, with D perhaps matching TRBD1 (6 bases). CDR1 is SGHTA and CDR2 is FQGNSA in the germline V gene. The V end was cut by 6 bases, the J end by 7 bases, with 19 bases between. The CDR3 runs 14 residues. CDR3 sequence reads: CASRNRDKKGEQYF. The CDR3 DNA follows: TGTGCCAGCAGGAACCGGGACAAGAAGGGGGAGCAGTACTTC.

This clonotype has at least ten counts. The chain carries TRBV10-2 and TRBJ1-3, with 9 bases fitting TRBD1. This CDR3 is built from 14 residues. The V gene's germline CDR1 is WSHSY and CDR2 SAAADI. Unmatched junction bases numbered 1, after V lost 4 bases and J lost 3 bases. The chain's CDR3 is CASSGTGVGNTIYF. The CDR3 DNA reads as TGCGCCAGCAGTGGGACAGGGGTTGGAAACACCATATATTTT.

The table lists this clonotype with many counts. The genes are TRBV2 and TRBJ1-4; 7 bases align to TRBD1. This CDR3 comprises 14 residues. Looked up from germline, CDR1 is SNHLY and CDR2 is FYNNEI. V dropped 7 bases and J dropped 7; count of bases not matched to a gene: 9. DNA of the CDR3: TGTGCCAGCAACTCACGCAGGGGGGTTGAAAAACTGTTTTTT. It encodes CASNSRRGVEKLFF.

This clonotype was detected once. The chain links TRBV10-2 to TRBJ2-1; TRBD2 matches at 10 bases. The CDR3 runs 15 residues. Germline V gene data show CDR1 as WSHSY and CDR2 as SAAADI. The ends lost 5 bases at V and 5 bases at J; junction bases unmatched: 6. The CDR3 sequence is CASSSGGAKDNEQFF. DNA for the CDR3: TGCGCCAGCAGTAGCGGGGGGGCCAAGGACAATGAGCAGTTCTTC.

Comments on this clonotype: The junction differs from germline at one of its ends, possibly a read error. The rearrangement uses TRBV6-1 and TRBJ1-6, with a weak D call TRBD1 (5 bases). The CDR3 contains 16 residues. Germline V lookup: CDR1 MNHNS, CDR2 SASEGT. The CDR3 here is CASSQDDRRDSAPPHF. The CDR3 bases are TGTGCCAGCAGCCAGGACGATAGAAGGGACTCCGCACCCCCCCACTTT.

This clonotype turned up a few times. The chain uses TRBV29-1 and TRBJ1-1, with 9 bases that match TRBD1. Germline-derived CDR1 and CDR2 are SQVTM and ANQGSEA. The CDR3 extends over 13 amino acids. The trim removed 4 bases at V and 0 bases at J, leaving 0 bases unmatched. This chain's CDR3 is CSVGTGVNTEAFF. For the CDR3, the DNA is TGCAGCGTTGGGACAGGGGTGAACACTGAAGCTTTCTTT.

This chain links TRBV10-3 with TRBJ2-5; possibly TRBD1 for D (5 bases). The V end was cut by 10 bases, the J end by 4 bases, with 16 bases between. The germline V gene has CDR1 ENHRY and CDR2 SYGVKD. The CDR3 runs to 13 residues. CDR3 DNA sequence: TGTGCCACCGACTCAGGGCGCCCAGAGACCCAGTACTTC. This sequence encodes CATDSGRPETQYF.

This clonotype came up a few times. This chain links TRBV10-3 with TRBJ1-2, with D possibly matching TRBD1 (5 bases). The V and J ends lost 6 bases and 5 bases respectively, with 19 bases between them. Germline loops: CDR1 ENHRY, CDR2 SYGVKD. The CDR3 has 15 residues. Here the CDR3 reads CAISAGGAGPYGYTF. The CDR3 region has the DNA TGTGCCATCAGCGCCGGGGGTGCGGGGCCTTATGGCTACACCTTC.

This clonotype was recorded many times. The V and J genes are TRBV12-3 or TRBV12-4 and TRBJ1-1; weak D call: TRBD1 (5 bases). V was shortened by 5 bases and J by 9 bases, with 10 bases between the two germline ends. The CDR3 contains 11 residues. CDR3 nucleotide sequence: TGTGCCAGCAGTAAGACAGCGAAAGCTTTCTTT. Its protein is CASSKTAKAFF.

J is TRBJ1-6 and V is TRBV10-2; 7 bases fit TRBD1. With 6 bases clipped from V and 8 bases from J, the junction kept 7 bases outside the gene matches. The CDR3 has 14 residues. Germline V gene lookup returns CDR1 WSHSY and CDR2 SAAADI. The CDR3 region is CASRSTGIDSPLHF. The CDR3, as DNA: TGCGCCAGCAGGTCGACAGGGATCGATTCACCCCTCCACTTT.

This clonotype was counted a few times. A read error may produce the germline difference seen at one junction end. J is TRBJ1-2 and V is TRBV6-6; D gene ambiguous. The CDR3 spans 12 residues. The V gene's germline CDR1 is MNHNY and CDR2 SVGAGI (reference sequence). The DNA of the CDR3 is TGTGCCAGCAGCGAGGGAGCGGCAACAGAGTCGTTC. Its translation is CASSEGAATESF.

This clonotype appeared many times. The J gene is TRBJ2-5, the V gene TRBV15; TRBD1 is a possible D gene (5 bases). Germline V CDR1 and CDR2: LNHNV, YYDKDF (reference sequence). The CDR3 is 15 amino acids. Trimming shortened V by 2 bases and J by 7 bases, and 17 bases separated the two germline ends. The CDR3 DNA reads as TGTGCCACCAGCAGAACCCAAGACAGTCTTGGGACCCAGTACTTC. Encoded protein: CATSRTQDSLGTQYF.

The chain uses TRBV7-2 and TRBJ1-3, with a weak D call TRBD1 (5 bases). The CDR3 runs 14 residues. Between the trimmed V and J ends, which lost 10 bases and 2 bases, there was a span of 15 bases. Germline V gives CDR1 SGHTA, CDR2 FQGNSA. The CDR3 here is CATRTAGAGNTIYF. The CDR3 DNA sequence: TGTGCCACAAGGACGGCGGGGGCTGGAAACACCATATATTTT. Together with reference TRBV7-2 and TRBJ1-3, the CDR3 gives the full variable domain: GAGVSQSPSNKVTEKGKDVELRCDPISGHTALYWYRQSLGQGLEFLIYFQGNSAPDKSGLPSDRFSAERTGGSVSTLTIQRTQQEDSAVYLCATRTAGAGNTIYFGEGSWLTVV.

This clonotype appeared many times. The chain carries TRBV7-9 and TRBJ2-7; TRBD1 is a possible D gene (6 bases). The germline V and J ends were trimmed by 2 bases and 6 bases, with 8 bases remaining between them. Germline CDR1 is SEHNR and CDR2 is FQNEAQ (reference sequence). This CDR3 is 12 amino acids long. CDR3 sequence reads: CASSLSRGEQYF. CDR3 DNA: TGTGCCAGCAGCTTAAGCAGGGGCGAGCAGTACTTC.

This clonotype was counted only a few times. Relative to the germline gene, one junction end is altered; a read error may explain this. The chain is built from TRBV5-5 and TRBJ2-7; the D gene could be TRBD1 or TRBD2 (5 bases each). This CDR3 comprises 11 residues. Germline CDR1 SGHKS, CDR2 YYEKEE (reference sequence). In DNA form, the CDR3 reads TGTGCCAGCAGCCAAGGGACCCCCATCCTCTTC. Translation: CASSQGTPILF.

This clonotype has only one observation. The chain joins TRBV11-2 to TRBJ1-5, with 8 bases that match TRBD1. The junction had 9 bases not matched to a gene; V was cut back by 3 bases and J by 2 bases. Germline loops: CDR1 SGHAT, CDR2 FQNNGV. The CDR3 spans 17 residues. In DNA form, the CDR3 reads TGTGCCAGCAGCTTCGATGGACAGGGATTACGCAATCAGCCCCAGCATTTT. It yields the protein CASSFDGQGLRNQPQHF.